The 27 T cell receptor beta chains in this list originate from one sample, sequenced in a study of CD8+ T cells in alopecia areata. The treatment is: oral pan-JAK inhibitor, 5-10 mg twice daily. After isolation, RNA underwent reverse transcription to generate cDNA as the sequencing template. Assay: immunoSEQ multiplex PCR; the TCRdb copy retains only in-frame clones and omits some. The data contain 95,000 to 150,000 clones, about 50% of them seen just once; the ten biggest clones take up 0.46%. The specimen was CD4+ T cells sorted from blood, collected at week 4, from a patient treated with tofacitinib. The receptors here all came from a human donor with alopecia areata.

The chain recombines TRBV2 with TRBJ2-1; a possible D gene is TRBD2 (6 bases). Trimming removed 3 bases from V and 4 bases from J, with 13 bases in between. The CDR3 is made up of 15 amino acids. CDR1 is SNHLY, CDR2 FYNNEI, per germline. Written as DNA, the CDR3 is TGTGCCAGCAGTGATCGGGCTAGCGTGTACAATGAGCAGTTCTTC. As protein: CASSDRASVYNEQFF.

V and J are TRBV2 and TRBJ2-3; 9 bases match TRBD1. V shed 6 bases, J shed 3 bases, and the junction held 7 bases outside the gene matches. CDR1 and CDR2 from the germline V gene are SNHLY and FYNNEI. The CDR3 extends over 15 amino acids. CDR3 sequence reads: CASRTQGASTDTQYF. As DNA, the CDR3 is TGTGCCAGCAGAACACAGGGGGCAAGTACAGATACGCAGTATTTT.

The chain recombines TRBV5-1 with TRBJ1-6; TRBD1 aligns across 7 bases. J lost 7 bases, V lost 0 bases, and 7 bases had no gene match. This CDR3 has 16 residues. Per the germline V gene, CDR1 is SGHRS and CDR2 is YFSETQ. This CDR3 is CASSLAQTGLNSPLHF. The CDR3 DNA follows: TGCGCCAGCAGCTTGGCCCAGACAGGGTTGAATTCACCCCTCCACTTT.

The genes are TRBV5-1 and TRBJ2-2; the match to TRBD1 covers 7 bases. The CDR3 has 13 residues. Germline V gene lookup returns CDR1 SGHRS and CDR2 YFSETQ. J was trimmed by 0 bases and V by 7 bases; bases with no gene match: 0. CDR3 bases: TGCGCCAGCGGACAGGCGAACACCGGGGAGCTGTTTTTT. It specifies CASGQANTGELFF.

The V call is TRBV6-1, the J call TRBJ2-5; the match to TRBD2 covers 7 bases. CDR3 length: 13 residues. J gave up 2 bases and V 7 bases, and 4 bases lay outside the gene matches. CDR1 and CDR2 (germline): MNHNS, SASEGT. The CDR3: CASNRAGQETQYF. In DNA, the CDR3 is TGTGCCAGCAATAGAGCGGGGCAAGAGACCCAGTACTTC.

This chain links TRBV29-1 with TRBJ1-4; possible D gene TRBD1, 5 bases. This CDR3 region has 14 residues. Germline CDR1 SQVTM, CDR2 ANQGSEA. The V and J ends lost 6 bases and 8 bases respectively, with 19 bases between them. The CDR3 region has the DNA TGCAGCGTCGGGTCCGGGGCTCTTGGAGAAAAACTGTTTTTT. Encoded protein: CSVGSGALGEKLFF.

This clone has just a few counts. The same CDR3 is also encoded by other DNA sequences in this sample. This chain links TRBV29-1 with TRBJ1-1, with 11 positions matching TRBD1. V shed 6 bases, J shed 1 base, and the junction held 1 base outside the gene matches. This CDR3 is built from 13 residues. Germline V CDR1 and CDR2: SQVTM, ANQGSEA. The CDR3 DNA sequence: TGCAGCGTCGGACAGGGGGCGAACACTGAAGCTTTCTTT. It is translated as CSVGQGANTEAFF. Together with reference TRBV29-1 and TRBJ1-1, the CDR3 gives the full variable domain: SAVISQKPSRDICQRGTSLTIQCQVDSQVTMMFWYRQQPGQSLTLIATANQGSEATYESGFVIDKFPISRPNLTFSTLTVSNMSPEDSSIYLCSVGQGANTEAFFGQGTRLTVV.

The chain links TRBV13 to TRBJ2-4; either TRBD1 or TRBD2 may supply D (6 bases each). This CDR3 is built from 17 residues. V lost 5 bases and J 4 bases, leaving 21 bases between the germline ends. The germline CDR1 and CDR2 sequences are PRHDT and FYEKMQ (reference sequence). In DNA form, the CDR3 reads TGTGCCAGCAGCCCTCTATCTGGAGGGGGGTCAAAAAACATTCAGTACTTC. It specifies CASSPLSGGGSKNIQYF.

The J gene is TRBJ1-1, the V gene TRBV6-5, with D perhaps TRBD1 (5 bases). The germline V gene encodes CDR1 MNHEY and CDR2 SVGAGI. The V end was cut by 6 bases, the J end by 7 bases, with 18 bases between. This CDR3 comprises 14 residues. The CDR3 protein is CASRPGRRVGEAFF. As DNA, the CDR3 is TGTGCCAGCAGGCCGGGACGCCGCGTGGGTGAAGCTTTCTTT.

The rearrangement joins TRBV29-1 to TRBJ2-3, with D perhaps matching TRBD2 (5 bases). CDR1 and CDR2 (germline): SQVTM, ANQGSEA. V was trimmed by 5 bases and J by 5 bases, leaving 20 bases between them. This CDR3 is 15 amino acids long. CDR3 coding DNA: TGCAGCGTTTCGGACCGAAGGGTACGGGAAGATACGCAGTATTTT. Protein sequence: CSVSDRRVREDTQYF.

The rearrangement links TRBV30 to TRBJ2-7; 9 nucleotides match TRBD1. The CDR3 has 13 residues. CDR1 is GTSNPN and CDR2 is SVGIG in the germline V gene (reference sequence). V lost 7 bases to trimming and J lost 4 bases; unmatched junction nucleotides: 8. CDR3 in DNA: TGTGCCTTTAAGGGACAGGGTATTTACGAGCAGTACTTC. It codes for CAFKGQGIYEQYF.

V gene TRBV2 combines with J gene TRBJ2-4, with no clear D. Trimming took 4 bases from V and 7 from J, leaving 14 bases between them. Germline V lookup: CDR1 SNHLY, CDR2 FYNNEI. This CDR3 comprises 14 residues. Written as DNA, the CDR3 is TGTGCCAGCAGTGGGCGGAAGAGATCTAACATTCAGTACTTC. This encodes CASSGRKRSNIQYF.

The V and J genes are TRBV30 and TRBJ2-1; D might be TRBD2 (5 bases). The germline gives CDR1 GTSNPN, CDR2 SVGIG (reference sequence). The ends were cut back, 0 bases at V and 12 bases at J, with 18 bases in the middle. The CDR3 extends over 14 amino acids. The CDR3 bases are TGTGCCTGGAGTGTACAAACGGGGAGTCTCCGGCAGTTCTTC. This sequence encodes CAWSVQTGSLRQFF.

V and J are TRBV29-1 and TRBJ2-1; 7 bases match TRBD2. CDR1 SQVTM and CDR2 ANQGSEA come from the germline V gene. Losses at the gene ends were 5 bases for V and 4 bases for J; bases not matched to a gene: 11. The length of the CDR3 is 15 residues. The CDR3: CSVCLADKIYNEQFF. CDR3 nucleotides: TGCAGCGTTTGCCTAGCGGACAAAATTTACAATGAGCAGTTCTTC.

The CDR3 protein is CASSYKGASSYEQYF. CDR3 nucleotide sequence: TGTGCCAGCAGTTATAAGGGGGCTTCCTCCTACGAGCAGTACTTC. This chain uses TRBV6-5 with TRBJ2-7; 7 bases align to TRBD1. The junction had 5 bases not matched to a gene; V was cut back by 3 bases and J by 0 bases. From germline, CDR1 is MNHEY and CDR2 SVGAGI. CDR3 length: 15 residues.

This clone was seen more than once but under ten times. J is TRBJ1-1 and V is TRBV15; D call uncertain. This CDR3 has 12 amino acids. Germline V lookup: CDR1 LNHNV, CDR2 YYDKDF (reference sequence). The V end was cut by 5 bases, the J end by 2 bases, with 6 bases between. The CDR3 region has the DNA TGTGCCACCAGCGTCCAAAACACTGAAGCTTTCTTT. The encoded protein is CATSVQNTEAFF.

The chain carries TRBV5-1 and TRBJ2-7; D unresolved. There are 13 residues in the CDR3. Per the germline V gene, CDR1 is SGHRS and CDR2 is YFSETQ. The V gene lost 4 bases and the J gene lost 0 bases, with 8 bases spanning the gap. CDR3 DNA sequence: TGCGCCAGCAGCGAAGGCACCTCCTACGAGCAGTACTTC. It encodes CASSEGTSYEQYF.

The V call is TRBV6-5, the J call TRBJ2-7; D remains ambiguous. Deletions cut 2 bases from V and 2 bases from J, with 10 bases between. Germline loops: CDR1 MNHEY, CDR2 SVGAGI. This CDR3 has 14 residues. CDR3 protein: CASSYTQTAYEQYF. The CDR3 DNA reads as TGTGCCAGCAGTTACACACAGACTGCCTACGAGCAGTACTTC.

This clone was counted a few times. The V gene is TRBV9, the J gene TRBJ2-3; no firm D call. Per the germline V gene, CDR1 is SGDLS and CDR2 is YYNGEE. The germline V and J ends were trimmed by 0 bases and 0 bases, with 5 bases remaining between them. The CDR3 runs 14 residues. In nucleotides, the CDR3 is TGTGCCAGCAGCGTAGACCATAGCACAGATACGCAGTATTTT. Protein sequence: CASSVDHSTDTQYF. The full variable domain, its missing parts supplied by reference TRBV9 and TRBJ2-3, is DSGVTQTPKHLITATGQRVTLRCSPRSGDLSVYWYQQSLDQGLQFLIQYYNGEERAKGNILERFSAQQFPDLHSELNLSSLELGDSALYFCASSVDHSTDTQYFGPGTRLTVL.

The chain links TRBV29-1 to TRBJ1-1; a possible D gene is TRBD1 (5 bases). Looked up from germline, CDR1 is SQVTM and CDR2 is ANQGSEA. V was pared by 7 bases and J by 0 bases, with 18 bases between. The CDR3 is made up of 15 amino acids. DNA of the CDR3: TGCAGCGCAACCAAACTCACAGGAATGAACACTGAAGCTTTCTTT. Encoded protein: CSATKLTGMNTEAFF.

In its sample, this clone was seen a few times. V and J are TRBV19 and TRBJ2-1; D gene ambiguous. Between the trimmed V and J ends, which lost 3 bases and 2 bases, there was a span of 14 bases. This CDR3 is 16 amino acids long. Germline V gives CDR1 LNHDA, CDR2 SQIVND (reference sequence). The CDR3 bases are TGTGCCAGTAGTATGACTGCTAGTGCTACCTACAATGAGCAGTTCTTC. Protein sequence: CASSMTASATYNEQFF.

This rearrangement joins TRBV4-2 to TRBJ2-5, with D possibly TRBD2 on 6 matching bases. Germline values: CDR1 LGHNA, CDR2 YNFKEQ. V was shortened by 3 bases and J by 1 base, with 12 bases between the two germline ends. The CDR3 extends over 15 amino acids. The CDR3 is CASSQIAVLQETQYF. Written as DNA, the CDR3 is TGTGCCAGCAGCCAGATAGCGGTCCTCCAAGAGACCCAGTACTTC.

The genes are TRBV9 and TRBJ2-3; possibly TRBD2 for D (5 bases). The CDR3 runs to 15 residues. The germline V gene encodes CDR1 SGDLS and CDR2 YYNGEE. V lost 4 bases and J lost 4, with 16 bases in between. CDR3 bases: TGTGCCAGCAGCCCGATGAGAGGGTACGCAGATACGCAGTATTTT. It encodes CASSPMRGYADTQYF.

V gene TRBV16 combines with J gene TRBJ1-4; D gene ambiguous. The germline gives CDR1 KGHSY, CDR2 FQNENV. The CDR3 extends over 13 amino acids. V lost 4 bases and J lost 9, with 12 bases in between. The CDR3 DNA follows: TGTGCCAGCAGCCTAGAGGGCGGCCAAAAACTGTTTTTT. Its protein is CASSLEGGQKLFF.

The genes are TRBV6-1 and TRBJ1-3, with D tentatively TRBD1 (5 bases). The CDR3 runs to 14 residues. Germline assignment: CDR1 MNHNS and CDR2 SASEGT. V dropped 6 bases and J dropped 4 bases, with 13 bases sitting between them. CDR3 DNA: TGTGCCAGCAGGCGACAAGGGGCGGGAAACACCATATATTTT. Its protein product is CASRRQGAGNTIYF.

J is TRBJ1-3 and V is TRBV29-1; D not certain. Trimming shortened V by 5 bases and J by 0 bases, and 11 bases separated the two germline ends. The CDR3 consists of 14 residues. From germline, CDR1 is SQVTM and CDR2 ANQGSEA. As DNA, the CDR3 is TGCAGCGTTCTCGTTACGCTCTCTGGAAACACCATATATTTT. Its translation is CSVLVTLSGNTIYF. Based on the CDR3 plus reference TRBV29-1 and TRBJ1-3, the full variable domain is SAVISQKPSRDICQRGTSLTIQCQVDSQVTMMFWYRQQPGQSLTLIATANQGSEATYESGFVIDKFPISRPNLTFSTLTVSNMSPEDSSIYLCSVLVTLSGNTIYFGEGSWLTVV.

This clone was found a few times. The gene calls are TRBV18 and TRBJ2-1; unclear D gene. The CDR3 is made up of 14 amino acids. Germline-derived CDR1 and CDR2 are KGHSH and LQKENI. Trimming left V 4 bases short and J 6 bases short, with 13 bases between. CDR3 coding DNA: TGTGCCAGCTCACAAGCAGGCCCCTCCAATGAGCAGTTCTTC. This gives the protein CASSQAGPSNEQFF. The full variable domain, with the rest looked up from reference TRBV18 and TRBJ2-1, is NAGVMQNPRHLVRRRGQEARLRCSPMKGHSHVYWYRQLPEEGLKFMVYLQKENIIDESGMPKERFSAEFPKEGPSILRIQQVVRGDSAAYFCASSQAGPSNEQFFGPGTRLTVL.